Sequencing of this TCR beta chain was carried out in a study of T cells expressing NK-cell markers. This CDR3 is 14 amino acids long. Germline V gene sequence: CDR1 LNHDA, CDR2 SQIVND (reference sequence). TCRdb re-called the 5' RACE reads; every CDR3 protein appears as one record, without DNA. The sample totals over 150,000 distinct CDR3 sequences. The V and J genes are TRBV19 and TRBJ1-5. What was sequenced was blood T cells: a sorted CD56 or NKG2C T cell subset, CD4+ or CD8+ T cells, or bulk PBMC T cells (not recorded which). The receptor was isolated from a man aged 18-75 years in good health. CDR3 sequence: CASSIVQIRWPQHF.